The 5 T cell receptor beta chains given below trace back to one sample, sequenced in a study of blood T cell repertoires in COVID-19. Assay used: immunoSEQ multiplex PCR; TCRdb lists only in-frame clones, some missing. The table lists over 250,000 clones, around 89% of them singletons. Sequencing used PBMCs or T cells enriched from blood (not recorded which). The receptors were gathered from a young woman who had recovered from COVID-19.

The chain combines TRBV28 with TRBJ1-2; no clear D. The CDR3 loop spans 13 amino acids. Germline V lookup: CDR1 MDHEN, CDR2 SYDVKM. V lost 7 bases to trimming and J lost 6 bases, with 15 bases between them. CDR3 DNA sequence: TGTGCCAGCACTGAGACCATGCGGAATGGCTACACCTTC. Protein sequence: CASTETMRNGYTF.

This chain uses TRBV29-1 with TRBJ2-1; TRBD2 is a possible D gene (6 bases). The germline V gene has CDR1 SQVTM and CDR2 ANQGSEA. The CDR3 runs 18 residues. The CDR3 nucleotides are TGCACCCAGGTAGTAGCGGTTCCTCCTACCGGACCCTACAATGAGCAGTTCTTC. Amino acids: CTQVVAVPPTGPYNEQFF.

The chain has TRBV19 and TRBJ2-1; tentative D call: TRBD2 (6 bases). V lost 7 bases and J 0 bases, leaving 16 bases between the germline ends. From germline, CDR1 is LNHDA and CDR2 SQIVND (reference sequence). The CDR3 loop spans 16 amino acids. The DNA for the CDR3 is TGTGCCAGTAACTGGGGTGGGGGGAGCTCCTACAATGAGCAGTTCTTC. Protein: CASNWGGGSSYNEQFF.

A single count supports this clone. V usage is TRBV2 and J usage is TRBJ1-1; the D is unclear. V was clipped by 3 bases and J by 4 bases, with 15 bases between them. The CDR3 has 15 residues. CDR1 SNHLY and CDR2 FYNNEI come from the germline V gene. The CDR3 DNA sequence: TGTGCCAGCAGTGAGGTTAGAGGTGCGTCCACTGAAGCTTTCTTT. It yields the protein CASSEVRGASTEAFF.

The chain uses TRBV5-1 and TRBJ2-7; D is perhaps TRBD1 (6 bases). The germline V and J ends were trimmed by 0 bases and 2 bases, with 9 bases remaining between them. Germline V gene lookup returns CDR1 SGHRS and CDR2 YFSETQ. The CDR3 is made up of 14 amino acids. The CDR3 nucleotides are TGCGCCAGCAGCTTGGATCGGGACACCTACGAGCAGTACTTC. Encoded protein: CASSLDRDTYEQYF.